These T cell receptor beta chains were read from a single sample in a study of long-term antiretroviral therapy in people with HIV. Data came from immunoSEQ multiplex PCR; TCRdb stores just in-frame clones and leaves some out. The profile covers 15,000 to 20,000 clones, with roughly four fifths appearing a single time and approximately 16% taken by the ten largest. The sample in question was unsorted PBMCs, obtained approximately 2.5 years before starting antiretroviral therapy. The receptor source for this set is a woman in her fifties or sixties with HIV. CDR3s include the opening cysteine and the closing phenylalanine or tryptophan. Each record gives: CDR3 length, V gene, clone size, J gene, D gene, CDR3 DNA, CDR3 protein. The D gene is left open where the match is weak. Clone size is given for some rows only: seen once, a few or many times, or a class if the clone is expanded.

cdr3_length: 15
v_call: TRBV19
clone_size: -
j_call: TRBJ2-1
d_call: TRBD1
cdr3_nt: TGTGCCAGTAAGGCCGGGACAGGGGATTCCAATGAGCAGTTCTTC
cdr3_aa: CASKAGTGDSNEQFF

cdr3_length: 15
v_call: TRBV5-1
clone_size: -
j_call: TRBJ1-1
d_call: -
cdr3_nt: TGCGCCAGCAGACTTCAGCCAGTGTCGAACACTGAAGCTTTCTTT
cdr3_aa: CASRLQPVSNTEAFF

cdr3_length: 14
v_call: TRBV6-4
clone_size: few
j_call: TRBJ2-5
d_call: -
cdr3_nt: TGTGCCAGCAGTGGTCGTTCAGGCCGAGAGACCCAGTACTTC
cdr3_aa: CASSGRSGRETQYF

cdr3_length: 15
v_call: TRBV6-5
clone_size: -
j_call: TRBJ2-3
d_call: -
cdr3_nt: TGTGCCAGCAGTTATAATCCAGGGATTACAGATACGCAGTATTTT
cdr3_aa: CASSYNPGITDTQYF

cdr3_length: 13
v_call: TRBV11-1
clone_size: -
j_call: TRBJ1-2
d_call: TRBD1
cdr3_nt: TGTGCCAGCAGCCCAGGGGGCGGCGGTGGCTACACCTTC
cdr3_aa: CASSPGGGGGYTF

cdr3_length: 13
v_call: TRBV7-3
clone_size: -
j_call: TRBJ2-1
d_call: -
cdr3_nt: TGTGCCAGCAGCAATCAGGGTCACCATGAGCAGTTCTTC
cdr3_aa: CASSNQGHHEQFF

cdr3_length: 14
v_call: TRBV5-6
clone_size: few
j_call: TRBJ1-6
d_call: TRBD1
cdr3_nt: TGTGCCAGCAGCTTGTACAGGGGAAGCTCACCCCTCCACTTT
cdr3_aa: CASSLYRGSSPLHF

cdr3_length: 16
v_call: TRBV5-1
clone_size: once
j_call: TRBJ2-5
d_call: TRBD1
cdr3_nt: TGCGCCAGCAGCTTCGGACAGGGTAGGAGGCAAGAGACCCAGTACTTC
cdr3_aa: CASSFGQGRRQETQYF

cdr3_length: 12
v_call: TRBV11-2
clone_size: -
j_call: TRBJ2-4
d_call: -
cdr3_nt: TGTGCCAGCAGCTTAGTGAAAAACATTCAGTACTTC
cdr3_aa: CASSLVKNIQYF

cdr3_length: 15
v_call: TRBV5-6
clone_size: -
j_call: TRBJ1-5
d_call: TRBD1
cdr3_nt: TGTGCCAGCAGCAAGGGGGCAGGTAGCAATCAGCCCCAGCATTTT
cdr3_aa: CASSKGAGSNQPQHF

cdr3_length: 12
v_call: TRBV10-2
clone_size: -
j_call: TRBJ1-2
d_call: -
cdr3_nt: TGCGCCAGCAGTGATGGGACACGGCCCTACACCTTC
cdr3_aa: CASSDGTRPYTF

cdr3_length: 18
v_call: TRBV2
clone_size: -
j_call: TRBJ2-6
d_call: -
cdr3_nt: TGTGCCAGCAGTGACTGGGGGGCAATGGTGTCTGGGGCCAACGTCCTGACTTTC
cdr3_aa: CASSDWGAMVSGANVLTF

cdr3_length: 15
v_call: TRBV11-2
clone_size: few
j_call: TRBJ2-7
d_call: TRBD2
cdr3_nt: TGTGCCAGCAGGCCCGCTAGCGGACCACCCTACGAGCAGTACTTC
cdr3_aa: CASRPASGPPYEQYF

cdr3_length: 15
v_call: TRBV6-5
clone_size: -
j_call: TRBJ1-6
d_call: TRBD1
cdr3_nt: TGTGCCAGCAGTCTACAGGGGGCGGGTAATTCACCCCTCCACTTT
cdr3_aa: CASSLQGAGNSPLHF